These 8 T cell receptor beta chains share one sample of origin, sequenced in a study of cytomegalovirus exposure and HLA in healthy donors. Amplification used 60 Vbeta primers and 13 Jbeta primers. Clones were sequenced by immunoSEQ multiplex PCR, and TCRdb holds only the in-frame ones, with some missing. The sample includes around 75,000 clones. Specimen: PBMCs. Source of these receptors: a woman aged 55 to 70 in good health and CMV-seronegative.

This clone is medium-sized (0.01 to 0.1%) by frequency. The gene calls are TRBV10-2 and TRBJ1-1; tentative D call: TRBD1 (5 bases). The length of the CDR3 is 13 residues. Looked up from germline, CDR1 is WSHSY and CDR2 is SAAADI. Trimming removed 2 bases at V and 1 base at J, with 5 bases between. CDR3 in DNA: TGCGCCAGCAGTGAGGACAGGAACACTGAAGCTTTCTTT. The encoded protein is CASSEDRNTEAFF.

The chain has TRBV6-5 and TRBJ1-1; 11 bases are a match to TRBD1. The germline gives CDR1 MNHEY, CDR2 SVGAGI. The V gene end was trimmed by 1 base and the J gene end by 6 bases; junction bases not matched to a gene: 1. This CDR3 has 14 amino acids. CDR3 sequence: CASSYWGQGAEAFF. The CDR3 bases are TGTGCCAGCAGTTACTGGGGACAGGGGGCTGAAGCTTTCTTT.

The chain is built from TRBV15 and TRBJ2-1; D unresolved. CDR3 size: 14 residues. Germline-derived CDR1 and CDR2 are LNHNV and YYDKDF (reference sequence). Trimming shortened V by 2 bases and J by 7 bases, and 12 bases separated the two germline ends. The CDR3 protein is CATSRTPSRNEQFF. CDR3 nucleotides: TGTGCCACCAGCAGAACCCCCTCTAGGAATGAGCAGTTCTTC.

The chain combines TRBV7-9 with TRBJ2-7, with TRBD2 matching over 7 bases. This CDR3 spans 16 amino acids. Per germline, CDR1 SEHNR and CDR2 FQNEAQ (reference sequence). With V trimmed by 2 bases and J by 2 bases, 9 bases remained unmatched. The CDR3 region has the DNA TGTGCCAGCAGCTTATTACCCGGGACTATTGCCTACGAGCAGTACTTC. Its translation is CASSLLPGTIAYEQYF.

V gene TRBV30 combines with J gene TRBJ2-3; 8 bases agree with TRBD1. Germline V gene sequence: CDR1 GTSNPN, CDR2 SVGIG (reference sequence). The CDR3 has 18 residues. V dropped 1 base and J dropped 3; count of bases not matched to a gene: 15. The CDR3 nucleotides read TGTGCCTGGAGTGGGGGACAGGCGACCGTCGTCAATACAGATACGCAGTATTTT. Amino acid sequence: CAWSGGQATVVNTDTQYF.

This sequence joins TRBV6-5 and TRBJ2-3; 11 nucleotides agree with TRBD2. Per the germline V gene, CDR1 is MNHEY and CDR2 is SVGAGI. The CDR3 is 15 amino acids. J gave up 4 bases and V 4 bases, and 4 bases lay outside the gene matches. The CDR3 reads CASSLLAGAADTQYF. DNA of the CDR3: TGTGCCAGCAGTTTACTAGCGGGAGCGGCAGATACGCAGTATTTT.

V usage is TRBV10-3 and J usage is TRBJ1-4; 7 positions agree with TRBD1. The V gene end was trimmed by 6 bases and the J gene end by 6 bases; junction bases not matched to a gene: 4. The CDR3 totals 13 residues. Germline V gives CDR1 ENHRY, CDR2 SYGVKD. The CDR3 sequence: CAISQGDYEKLFF. CDR3 in DNA: TGTGCCATCAGCCAGGGGGATTATGAAAAACTGTTTTTT.

The genes are TRBV6-1 and TRBJ1-4; D remains unclear. This CDR3 is built from 18 residues. V was pared by 4 bases and J by 8 bases, with 26 bases between. Germline CDR1 reads MNHNS; CDR2 reads SASEGT. The chain's CDR3 is CASSASQGLGYLMEKLFF. The CDR3 bases are TGTGCCAGCAGTGCCTCTCAAGGCCTAGGCTACCTAATGGAAAAACTGTTTTTT.